This paragraph covers one T cell receptor beta chain sequence. This entry belongs to a study of low-dose radiotherapy and immunotherapy resistance in tumors. Study as a whole: Participants in Cohort 1 were administered 0.5 Gy per fraction at 2-week intervals, to a cumulative dose of 6.5 Gy. Intravenous administration to patients comprised nivolumab at 240 mg every two weeks and ipilimumab at 1 mg/kg every six weeks. Fractions of 1 Gy went to Cohort 2 every two weeks, for 13 Gy over 26 weeks.

Noted time point: before trial treatment. Low-dose radiotherapy and low-dose cyclophosphamide, together with aspirin, ipilimumab and nivolumab, were given to donors. Gene-specific TRAV and TRBV primers were used for first-strand cDNA, covering alpha and beta chains. The TCRs were subjected to amplification over approximately 20 PCR cycles employing a constant-region primer in conjunction with a V-primer adapter. TCRdb redid the calling of the reads with MiXCR, one entry per CDR3 protein. The sample contains some 60,000 distinct CDR3 sequences, roughly 29% of which appear only once. The V gene lost 4 bases and the J gene lost 6 bases, with 12 bases spanning the gap. CDR1 and CDR2 (germline): SQVTM, ANQGSEA. The CDR3 is 12 residues long.

This receptor was obtained from a male donor with rectosigmoid adenocarcinoma. The V and J genes are TRBV29-1 and TRBJ2-5; no firm D call. The sequences come from PBMCs, collected before treatment. In nucleotides, the CDR3 is TGCAGCGTTGTTCCTCCTGATAAGACCCAGTACTTC. Translating it yields CSVVPPDKTQYF.